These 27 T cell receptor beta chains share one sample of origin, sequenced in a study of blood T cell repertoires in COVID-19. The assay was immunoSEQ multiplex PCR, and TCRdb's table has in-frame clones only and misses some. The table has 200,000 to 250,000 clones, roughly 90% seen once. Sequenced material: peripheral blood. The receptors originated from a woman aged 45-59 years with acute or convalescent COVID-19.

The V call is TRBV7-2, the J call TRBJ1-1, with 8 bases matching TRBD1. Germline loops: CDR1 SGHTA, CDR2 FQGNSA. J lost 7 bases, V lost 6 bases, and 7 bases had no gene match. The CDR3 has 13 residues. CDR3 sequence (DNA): TGTGCCAGCAGTCCGGACAGGGATAGTGAAGCTTTCTTT. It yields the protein CASSPDRDSEAFF.

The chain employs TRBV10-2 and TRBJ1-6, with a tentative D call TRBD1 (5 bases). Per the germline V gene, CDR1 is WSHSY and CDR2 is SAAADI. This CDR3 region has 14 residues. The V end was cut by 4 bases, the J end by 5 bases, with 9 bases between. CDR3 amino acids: CASSVTENNSPLHF. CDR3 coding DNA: TGCGCCAGCAGTGTGACAGAGAATAATTCACCCCTCCACTTT.

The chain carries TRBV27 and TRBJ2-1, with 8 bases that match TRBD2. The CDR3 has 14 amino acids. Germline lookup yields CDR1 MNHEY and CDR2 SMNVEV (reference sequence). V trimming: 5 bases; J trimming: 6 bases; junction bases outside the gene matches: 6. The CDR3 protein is CASSLSGKINEQFF. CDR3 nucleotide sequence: TGTGCCAGCAGTCTTAGCGGGAAAATCAATGAGCAGTTCTTC.

CDR3 in amino acids: CASSFRGDTDTQYF. The CDR3 DNA reads as TGTGCCAGCAGCTTCCGGGGGGACACAGATACGCAGTATTTT. The rearrangement joins TRBV7-9 to TRBJ2-3, with 7 bases matching TRBD2. Trimming took 3 bases from V and 2 from J; bases not matched to a gene: 2. Germline loops: CDR1 SEHNR, CDR2 FQNEAQ (reference sequence). CDR3 length equals 14 residues.

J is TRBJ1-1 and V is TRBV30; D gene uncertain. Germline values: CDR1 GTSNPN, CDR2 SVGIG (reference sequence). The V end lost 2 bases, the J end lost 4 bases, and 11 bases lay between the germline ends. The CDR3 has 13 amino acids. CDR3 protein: CAWSRSQITEAFF. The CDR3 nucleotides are TGTGCCTGGAGTAGGAGTCAGATCACTGAAGCTTTCTTT.

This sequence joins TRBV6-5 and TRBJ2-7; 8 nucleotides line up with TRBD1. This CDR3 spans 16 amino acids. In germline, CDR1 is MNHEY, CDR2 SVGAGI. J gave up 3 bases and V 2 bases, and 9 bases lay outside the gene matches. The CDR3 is CASSYGYGQGNYEQYF. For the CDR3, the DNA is TGTGCCAGCAGTTACGGTTATGGACAGGGAAACTACGAGCAGTACTTC.

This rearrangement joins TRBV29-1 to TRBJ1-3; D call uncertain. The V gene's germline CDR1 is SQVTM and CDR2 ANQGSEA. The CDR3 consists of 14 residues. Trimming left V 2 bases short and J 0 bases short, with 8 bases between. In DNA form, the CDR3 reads TGCAGCGTTGAATTACTCGCCTCTGGAAACACCATATATTTT. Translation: CSVELLASGNTIYF.

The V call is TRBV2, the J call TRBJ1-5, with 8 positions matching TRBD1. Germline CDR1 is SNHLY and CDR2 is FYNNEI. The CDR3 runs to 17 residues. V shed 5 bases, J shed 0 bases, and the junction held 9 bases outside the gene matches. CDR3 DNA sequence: TGTGCCAGCAGTAACGGACAGGGCCGATTTAGCAATCAGCCCCAGCATTTT. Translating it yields CASSNGQGRFSNQPQHF.

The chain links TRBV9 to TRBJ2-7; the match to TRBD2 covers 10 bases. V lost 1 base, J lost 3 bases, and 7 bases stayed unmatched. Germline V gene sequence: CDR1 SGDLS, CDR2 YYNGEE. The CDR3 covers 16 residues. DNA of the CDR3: TGTGCCAGCAGCGTAACCGGGACTAGCGTGATCTACGAGCAGTACTTC. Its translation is CASSVTGTSVIYEQYF.

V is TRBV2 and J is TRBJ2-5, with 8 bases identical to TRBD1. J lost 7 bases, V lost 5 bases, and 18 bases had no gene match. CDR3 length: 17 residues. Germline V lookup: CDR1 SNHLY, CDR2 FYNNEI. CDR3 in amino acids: CASSTHIDRGEYGTQYF. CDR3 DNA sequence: TGTGCCAGCAGTACTCACATAGACAGGGGAGAGTATGGGACCCAGTACTTC. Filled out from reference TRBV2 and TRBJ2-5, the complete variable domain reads EPEVTQTPSHQVTQMGQEVILRCVPISNHLYFYWYRQILGQKVEFLVSFYNNEISEKSEIFDDQFSVERPDGSNFTLKIRSTKLEDSAMYFCASSTHIDRGEYGTQYFGPGTRLLVL.

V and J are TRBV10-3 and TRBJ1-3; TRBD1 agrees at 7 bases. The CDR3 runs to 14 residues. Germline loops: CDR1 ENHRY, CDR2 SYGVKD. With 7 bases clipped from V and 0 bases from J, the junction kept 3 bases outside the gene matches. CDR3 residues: CAIMTGSSGNTIYF. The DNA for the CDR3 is TGTGCCATCATGACAGGGAGCTCTGGAAACACCATATATTTT.

CDR3 protein: CASSLWGGTGETQYF. The CDR3 nucleotides read TGTGCCAGCAGCTTGTGGGGGGGCACAGGGGAGACCCAGTACTTC. This chain uses TRBV5-6 with TRBJ2-5; possible D gene TRBD2, 7 bases. Deletions cut 1 base from V and 5 bases from J, with 15 bases between. Per the germline V gene, CDR1 is SGHDT and CDR2 is YYEEEE. The length of the CDR3 is 15 residues.

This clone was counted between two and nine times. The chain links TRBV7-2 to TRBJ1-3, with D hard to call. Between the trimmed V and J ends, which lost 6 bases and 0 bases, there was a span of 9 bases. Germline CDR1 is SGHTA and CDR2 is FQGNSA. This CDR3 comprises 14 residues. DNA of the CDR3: TGTGCCAGCAGAGCACCTCTCTCTGGAAACACCATATATTTT. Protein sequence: CASRAPLSGNTIYF.

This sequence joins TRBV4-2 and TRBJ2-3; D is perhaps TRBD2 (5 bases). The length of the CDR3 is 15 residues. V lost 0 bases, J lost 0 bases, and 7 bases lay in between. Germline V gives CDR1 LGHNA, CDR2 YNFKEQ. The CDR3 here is CASSQDRGSTDTQYF. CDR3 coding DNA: TGTGCCAGCAGCCAAGATCGGGGTAGCACAGATACGCAGTATTTT.

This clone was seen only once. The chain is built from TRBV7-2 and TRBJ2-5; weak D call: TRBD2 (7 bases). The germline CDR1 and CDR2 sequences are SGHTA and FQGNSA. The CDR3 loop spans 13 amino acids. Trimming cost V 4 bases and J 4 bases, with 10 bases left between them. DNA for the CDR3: TGTGCCAGCAGCTCGCGGGGGCGAGAGACCCAGTACTTC. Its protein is CASSSRGRETQYF.

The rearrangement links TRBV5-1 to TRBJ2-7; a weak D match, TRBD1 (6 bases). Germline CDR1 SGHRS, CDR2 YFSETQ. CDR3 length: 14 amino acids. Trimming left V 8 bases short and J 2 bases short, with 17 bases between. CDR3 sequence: CASRPRDTAYEQYF. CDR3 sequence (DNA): TGCGCCAGTAGACCCCGGGACACTGCCTACGAGCAGTACTTC. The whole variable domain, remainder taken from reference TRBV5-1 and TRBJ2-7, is KAGVTQTPRYLIKTRGQQVTLSCSPISGHRSVSWYQQTPGQGLQFLFEYFSETQRNKGNFPGRFSGRQFSNSRSEMNVSTLELGDSALYLCASRPRDTAYEQYFGPGTRLTVT.

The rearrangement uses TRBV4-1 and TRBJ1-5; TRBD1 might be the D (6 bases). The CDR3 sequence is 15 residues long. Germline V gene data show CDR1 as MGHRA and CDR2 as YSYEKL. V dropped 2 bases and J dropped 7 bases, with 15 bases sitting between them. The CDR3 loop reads CASSQHLIDRQPQHF. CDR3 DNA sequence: TGCGCCAGCAGCCAACACTTAATCGACAGGCAGCCCCAGCATTTT.

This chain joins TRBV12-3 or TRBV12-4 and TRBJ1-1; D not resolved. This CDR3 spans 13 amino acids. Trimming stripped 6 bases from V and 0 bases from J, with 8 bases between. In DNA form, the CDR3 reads TGTGCCAGCAGCACACGATTGAACACTGAAGCTTTCTTT. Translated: CASSTRLNTEAFF.

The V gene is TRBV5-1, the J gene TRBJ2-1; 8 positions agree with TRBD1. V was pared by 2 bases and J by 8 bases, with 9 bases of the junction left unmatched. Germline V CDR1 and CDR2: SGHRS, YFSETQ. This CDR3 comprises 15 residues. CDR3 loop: CASSFTDRASHEQFF. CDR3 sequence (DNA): TGCGCCAGCAGCTTTACGGACAGGGCCAGTCATGAGCAGTTCTTC.

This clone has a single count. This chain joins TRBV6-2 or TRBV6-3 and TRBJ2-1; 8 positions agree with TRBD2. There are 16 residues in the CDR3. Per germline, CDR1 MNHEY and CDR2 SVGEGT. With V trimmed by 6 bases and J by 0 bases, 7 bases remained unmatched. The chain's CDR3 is CASSRSSGISYNEQFF. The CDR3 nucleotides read TGTGCCAGCAGCCGCAGTAGCGGGATCTCCTACAATGAGCAGTTCTTC.

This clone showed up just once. The CDR3 loop reads CASSLGQGWDTQYF. CDR3 nucleotide sequence: TGCGCCAGCAGCTTGGGACAGGGATGGGATACGCAGTATTTT. The V call is TRBV5-1, the J call TRBJ2-3; TRBD1 aligns across 7 bases. Losses at the gene ends were 0 bases for V and 6 bases for J; bases not matched to a gene: 4. The CDR3 length is 14 residues. Germline CDR1 is SGHRS and CDR2 is YFSETQ.

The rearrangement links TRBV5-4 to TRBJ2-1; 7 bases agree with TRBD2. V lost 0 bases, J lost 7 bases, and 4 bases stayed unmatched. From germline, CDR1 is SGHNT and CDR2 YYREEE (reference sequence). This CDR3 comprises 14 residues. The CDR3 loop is CASSLELAVNEQFF. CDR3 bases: TGTGCCAGCAGCTTGGAGCTAGCGGTTAATGAGCAGTTCTTC.

The CDR3, as DNA: TGTGCCACCAGTGATGGACTAGTCCGTTCGGATACGCAGTATTTT. Amino acid sequence: CATSDGLVRSDTQYF. This chain uses TRBV24-1 with TRBJ2-3; 7 bases are a match to TRBD2. The CDR3 sequence is 15 residues long. V was pared by 3 bases and J by 6 bases, with 8 bases of the junction left unmatched. Germline assignment: CDR1 KGHDR and CDR2 SFDVKD.

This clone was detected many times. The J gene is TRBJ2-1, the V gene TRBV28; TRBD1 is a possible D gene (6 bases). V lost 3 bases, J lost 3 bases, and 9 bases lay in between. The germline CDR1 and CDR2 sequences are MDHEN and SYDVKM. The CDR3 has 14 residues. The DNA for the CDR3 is TGTGCCAGCAGTTTTAGGACAGACTACAATGAGCAGTTCTTC. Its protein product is CASSFRTDYNEQFF.

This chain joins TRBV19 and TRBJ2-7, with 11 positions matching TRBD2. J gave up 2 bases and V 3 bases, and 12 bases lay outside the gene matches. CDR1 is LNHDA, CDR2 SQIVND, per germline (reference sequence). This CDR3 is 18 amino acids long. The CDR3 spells CASSIQPGLAVPTYEQYF. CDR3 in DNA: TGTGCCAGTAGTATTCAACCGGGACTAGCGGTACCCACCTACGAGCAGTACTTC.

CDR3 nucleotide sequence: TGTGCCAGCAGCGTACTAGGATTTGGATCACCCCTCCACTTT. As protein: CASSVLGFGSPLHF. V is TRBV9 and J is TRBJ1-6; D gene uncertain. The CDR3 covers 14 residues. The ends were cut back, 1 base at V and 10 bases at J, with 12 bases in the middle. CDR1 and CDR2 from the germline V gene are SGDLS and YYNGEE. The full variable domain, its missing parts supplied by reference TRBV9 and TRBJ1-6, is DSGVTQTPKHLITATGQRVTLRCSPRSGDLSVYWYQQSLDQGLQFLIQYYNGEERAKGNILERFSAQQFPDLHSELNLSSLELGDSALYFCASSVLGFGSPLHFGNGTRLTVT.

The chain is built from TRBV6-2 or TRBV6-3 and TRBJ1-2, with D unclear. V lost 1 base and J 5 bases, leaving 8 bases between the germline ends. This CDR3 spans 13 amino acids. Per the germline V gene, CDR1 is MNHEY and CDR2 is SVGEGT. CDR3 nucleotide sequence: TGTGCCAGCAGTTACTTCTATAAATATGGCTACACCTTC. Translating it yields CASSYFYKYGYTF.